The 9 T cell receptor beta chains below all came from one sample that was sequenced in a study of T cells in localized non-small cell lung cancer. Sequencing was performed with immunoSEQ multiplex PCR; in TCRdb, only in-frame clones are kept and a portion is missing. The table has roughly 58,000 clones, roughly 81% seen once. The sample here was PBMCs, taken before any cancer treatment. These receptors originate from a man aged 35-75 years with stage II lung adenocarcinoma.

This CDR3 is CAWSVPRGGEKLFF. The CDR3, as DNA: TGTGCCTGGAGTGTACCCAGGGGCGGAGAAAAACTGTTTTTT. This sequence joins TRBV30 and TRBJ1-4; D might be TRBD1 (6 bases). The CDR3 has 14 amino acids. The V end lost 0 bases, the J end lost 8 bases, and 13 bases lay between the germline ends. Germline V CDR1 and CDR2: GTSNPN, SVGIG (reference sequence). Complete variable domain (other parts from reference TRBV30 and TRBJ1-4): SQTIHQWPATLVQPVGSPLSLECTVEGTSNPNLYWYRQAAGRGLQLLFYSVGIGQISSEVPQNLSASRPQDRQFILSSKKLLLSDSGFYLCAWSVPRGGEKLFFGSGTQLSVL.

This chain uses TRBV12-5 with TRBJ1-2, with 7 bases that match TRBD1. The junction had 12 bases not matched to a gene; V was cut back by 5 bases and J by 0 bases. The germline V gene has CDR1 LGHNT and CDR2 FRNRAP. CDR3 length: 17 residues. The CDR3 DNA reads as TGTGCTAGTGGTCGCTGGGGGGGGACAGAAGCTAACTATGGCTACACCTTC. Translated: CASGRWGGTEANYGYTF.

The gene calls are TRBV4-3 and TRBJ1-1; D unclear. Deletions cut 0 bases from V and 4 bases from J, with 12 bases between. The CDR3 is made up of 15 amino acids. Germline V gene lookup returns CDR1 LGHNA and CDR2 YSLEER. Here the CDR3 reads CASSQDRGMSTEAFF. The CDR3 DNA sequence: TGCGCCAGCAGCCAAGACCGCGGTATGAGCACTGAAGCTTTCTTT.

This rearrangement joins TRBV6-1 to TRBJ2-5; D assignment may be TRBD1 or TRBD2 (5 bases each). The V gene's germline CDR1 is MNHNS and CDR2 SASEGT. Deletions cut 4 bases from V and 4 bases from J, with 22 bases between. The CDR3 runs 17 residues. CDR3 sequence (DNA): TGTGCCAGCAGTGCCAACCTAGGCTCAAGGGGAGTAGAGACCCAGTACTTC. Its translation is CASSANLGSRGVETQYF.

This chain joins TRBV25-1 and TRBJ2-1; the match to TRBD2 covers 8 bases. V was clipped by 7 bases and J by 5 bases; unmatched bases: 7. Germline-derived CDR1 and CDR2 are MGHDK and SYGVNS. CDR3 length equals 14 residues. The CDR3 spells CASTDSGGHNEQFF. The CDR3, as DNA: TGTGCCAGCACGGACAGCGGGGGCCACAATGAGCAGTTCTTC.

This chain uses TRBV19 with TRBJ1-1; D not resolved. V was cut by 1 base and J by 5 bases, with 8 bases left in between. The germline V gene has CDR1 LNHDA and CDR2 SQIVND (reference sequence). The CDR3 contains 13 residues. The CDR3 DNA sequence: TGTGCCAGTAGTATAGCCCGAGAAACTGAAGCTTTCTTT. It specifies CASSIARETEAFF.

Concerning this clone itself: Additional DNA sequences in this sample encode the identical CDR3. The J gene is TRBJ2-7, the V gene TRBV5-1, with a tentative D call TRBD2 (6 bases). V lost 0 bases and J 1 base, leaving 11 bases between the germline ends. CDR1 and CDR2 from the germline V gene are SGHRS and YFSETQ. The CDR3 extends over 15 amino acids. The CDR3 DNA is TGCGCCAGCAGCTTGGAGGCAGGAGGGTCCTACGAGCAGTACTTC. This codes for CASSLEAGGSYEQYF. Supplemented by reference TRBV5-1 and TRBJ2-7, the full variable domain reads KAGVTQTPRYLIKTRGQQVTLSCSPISGHRSVSWYQQTPGQGLQFLFEYFSETQRNKGNFPGRFSGRQFSNSRSEMNVSTLELGDSALYLCASSLEAGGSYEQYFGPGTRLTVT.

The V call is TRBV5-1, the J call TRBJ1-2, with TRBD1 matching over 10 bases. The CDR3 sequence is 15 residues long. V lost 3 bases and J lost 3; bases outside the gene matches: 5. Germline V lookup: CDR1 SGHRS, CDR2 YFSETQ. The CDR3 region has the DNA TGCGCCAGCAGCTCTCGACAGGGGGCGGACTATGGCTACACCTTC. It codes for CASSSRQGADYGYTF.

Remarks on this clone: Other DNA sequences from this sample encode an identical CDR3 as well. The chain links TRBV9 to TRBJ1-3; D is unclear. Trimming left V 0 bases short and J 0 bases short, with 7 bases between. The germline V gene encodes CDR1 SGDLS and CDR2 YYNGEE. This CDR3 has 15 amino acids. The CDR3 bases are TGTGCCAGCAGCGTAGGATCCGGCTCTGGAAACACCATATATTTT. The encoded protein is CASSVGSGSGNTIYF.